The 18 T cell receptor beta chains given below trace back to one sample, sequenced in a study of technical replicates of blood from several donors (dated 2017 in TCRdb). Library preparation employed the immunoSEQ multiplex PCR assay. Held by TCRdb, this immuneACCESS table contains in-frame sequences only and omits some clones. Under half of the omission traces to an unresolved V gene where checked; the cause of the rest is unknown. The sample data list 56,000 or so clones, and about 96% of these were observed just once. The ten most abundant clones make up roughly 3.1% of the sample. Sequenced sample: PBMCs. The receptors shown here come from a human donor in good health. Some clones in this sample may be carry-over from other donors' samples.

The chain joins TRBV9 to TRBJ2-7; D not resolved. Germline values: CDR1 SGDLS, CDR2 YYNGEE. Deletions cut 4 bases from V and 3 bases from J, with 14 bases between. The CDR3 sequence is 14 residues long. Here the CDR3 DNA reads TGTGCCAGCAGCTTAGGTCCTAATGACTACGAGCAGTACTTC. This encodes CASSLGPNDYEQYF.

This chain uses TRBV6-1 with TRBJ1-2; D may be TRBD1 (5 bases). CDR1 MNHNS and CDR2 SASEGT come from the germline V gene. CDR3 size: 15 residues. Trimming removed 4 bases at V and 1 base at J, with 13 bases between. The CDR3 DNA reads as TGTGCCAGCAGTGGGGGCCTTAGGGATAACTATGGCTACACCTTC. This encodes CASSGGLRDNYGYTF.

This clone was counted a few times. The J gene is TRBJ1-5, the V gene TRBV4-1; D remains unclear. Trimming took off 5 bases at V and 3 bases at J, with 11 bases between the two ends. The CDR3 length is 14 residues. Per germline, CDR1 MGHRA and CDR2 YSYEKL. The CDR3 DNA reads TGCGCCAGCAGCTCGGGGATGCTCAATCAGCCCCAGCATTTT. Encoded protein: CASSSGMLNQPQHF.

The genes are TRBV5-1 and TRBJ2-1; 10 bases align to TRBD2. Trimming removed 4 bases from V and 2 bases from J; junction bases left unmatched: 3. CDR3 size: 15 residues. The germline V gene has CDR1 SGHRS and CDR2 YFSETQ. The CDR3 bases are TGCGCCAGCAGCAGGACTAGCGGACCCTACAATGAGCAGTTCTTC. This translates into CASSRTSGPYNEQFF.

The chain is built from TRBV19 and TRBJ1-5, with 7 bases that match TRBD1. The V gene's germline CDR1 is LNHDA and CDR2 SQIVND (reference sequence). J lost 0 bases, V lost 7 bases, and 9 bases had no gene match. This CDR3 is built from 16 residues. Here the CDR3 reads CASKTRTGVSNQPQHF. For the CDR3, the DNA is TGTGCCAGTAAGACTAGGACAGGAGTTAGCAATCAGCCCCAGCATTTT.

The chain uses TRBV5-4 and TRBJ2-3, with D unclear. V was shortened by 4 bases and J by 2 bases, with 11 bases between the two germline ends. The length of the CDR3 is 14 residues. Germline V lookup: CDR1 SGHNT, CDR2 YYREEE (reference sequence). This CDR3 is CASSMSSSTDTQYF. For the CDR3, the DNA is TGTGCCAGCAGCATGTCTTCCTCCACAGATACGCAGTATTTT.

The chain couples TRBV6-1 to TRBJ1-1; D remains ambiguous. Trimming pared 4 bases from V and 2 bases from J, leaving 17 bases between. This CDR3 comprises 16 residues. Germline V lookup: CDR1 MNHNS, CDR2 SASEGT. The CDR3, as DNA: TGTGCCAGCAGTGCTTTGAAGGTCCAGACTAACACTGAAGCTTTCTTT. Its protein product is CASSALKVQTNTEAFF.

This chain connects TRBV19 to TRBJ1-5, with 8 bases lining up with TRBD1. CDR3 length: 21 residues. CDR1 is LNHDA and CDR2 is SQIVND in the germline V gene (reference sequence). The junction had 16 bases not matched to a gene; V was cut back by 0 bases and J by 0 bases. The CDR3 DNA is TGTGCCAGTAGTATAGATCACAAGCGGACAGGGAAGGGGTATAGCAATCAGCCCCAGCATTTT. It encodes CASSIDHKRTGKGYSNQPQHF.

The chain joins TRBV7-3 to TRBJ2-5; 16 nucleotides line up with TRBD2. There are 17 residues in the CDR3. Unmatched junction bases numbered 7, after V lost 5 bases and J lost 4 bases. The germline CDR1 and CDR2 sequences are SGHTA and FQGTGA. CDR3 amino acids: CASSLGTSGGAGETQYF. CDR3 nucleotides: TGTGCCAGCAGCCTTGGGACTAGCGGGGGGGCCGGAGAGACCCAGTACTTC.

The chain is built from TRBV29-1 and TRBJ1-4; D call uncertain. Germline-derived CDR1 and CDR2 are SQVTM and ANQGSEA. The CDR3 contains 13 residues. V was clipped by 3 bases and J by 6 bases, with 11 bases between them. The CDR3 region is CSVEQQNHEKLFF. The CDR3 region has the DNA TGCAGCGTTGAGCAACAAAATCATGAAAAACTGTTTTTT.

A few counts support this clone. The rearrangement uses TRBV5-4 and TRBJ2-7; 7 bases match TRBD1. The germline V gene encodes CDR1 SGHNT and CDR2 YYREEE (reference sequence). V lost 0 bases and J lost 5; bases outside the gene matches: 8. CDR3 length equals 15 residues. The CDR3 loop reads CASSLEGAGGHEQYF. The CDR3 coding sequence is TGTGCCAGCAGCTTGGAGGGGGCAGGGGGACACGAGCAGTACTTC.

This clone was recorded once. The genes are TRBV5-4 and TRBJ2-1, with a weak D call TRBD1 (6 bases). Between the trimmed V and J ends, which lost 2 bases and 5 bases, there was a span of 11 bases. The CDR3 is 14 amino acids. Germline CDR1 is SGHNT and CDR2 is YYREEE (reference sequence). CDR3 sequence: CASSFQDRDNEQFF. The CDR3 DNA sequence: TGTGCCAGCAGCTTCCAGGACAGAGACAATGAGCAGTTCTTC.

This clone was picked up a small number of times. V is TRBV15 and J is TRBJ1-1; D may be TRBD1 (6 bases). The CDR3 loop spans 14 amino acids. Trimming stripped 1 base from V and 3 bases from J, with 9 bases between. The germline gives CDR1 LNHNV, CDR2 YYDKDF (reference sequence). The CDR3 DNA is TGTGCCACCAGCAGAGGACAGGTCTACACTGAAGCTTTCTTT. It translates to CATSRGQVYTEAFF.

The sample holds one count of this clone. V usage is TRBV4-3 and J usage is TRBJ2-7; a weak D match, TRBD2 (6 bases). The CDR3 loop spans 14 amino acids. CDR1 is LGHNA and CDR2 is YSLEER in the germline V gene. V was trimmed by 4 bases and J by 3 bases, leaving 13 bases between them. CDR3 amino acids: CASSLYRENYEQYF. DNA of the CDR3: TGCGCCAGCAGCCTATACCGGGAGAACTACGAGCAGTACTTC.

J is TRBJ2-7 and V is TRBV18; 9 bases fit TRBD1. Losses at the gene ends were 2 bases for V and 6 bases for J; bases not matched to a gene: 5. This CDR3 has 14 residues. CDR1 KGHSH and CDR2 LQKENI come from the germline V gene. The CDR3 sequence is CASSPLQGAVEQYF. The CDR3 DNA reads as TGTGCCAGCTCACCATTACAGGGGGCAGTCGAGCAGTACTTC.

The V call is TRBV4-2, the J call TRBJ2-3, with 8 bases aligning to TRBD2. There are 15 residues in the CDR3. The germline gives CDR1 LGHNA, CDR2 YNFKEQ. J lost 4 bases, V lost 3 bases, and 6 bases had no gene match. The CDR3 DNA follows: TGTGCCAGCAGCCAGCAGAGCGGGGGCGCAGATACGCAGTATTTT. Translating gives CASSQQSGGADTQYF.

The rearrangement links TRBV30 to TRBJ2-7, with a possible D match to TRBD1 (5 bases). Trimming took off 0 bases at V and 2 bases at J, with 8 bases between the two ends. CDR1 is GTSNPN, CDR2 SVGIG, per germline (reference sequence). CDR3 length: 13 amino acids. CDR3 protein: CAWSVGRAYEQYF. The CDR3 nucleotides read TGTGCCTGGAGTGTGGGCAGGGCCTACGAGCAGTACTTC.

V usage is TRBV5-4 and J usage is TRBJ1-2; 9 nucleotides align to TRBD1. The V gene's germline CDR1 is SGHNT and CDR2 YYREEE (reference sequence). The CDR3 is made up of 15 amino acids. Unmatched junction bases numbered 6, after V lost 4 bases and J lost 2 bases. This CDR3 is CASSGSGTGNYGYTF. The CDR3 nucleotides are TGTGCCAGCAGCGGATCCGGGACAGGGAACTATGGCTACACCTTC.